These 13 T cell receptor beta chains were sequenced from one sample in a study of shared clonotypes between healthy human individuals. Naive CD8 cells comprised CD45RO-negative, CCR7-positively selected cells, excluding terminally differentiated effector memory CD45RA+ cells. Here immunoSEQ multiplex PCR was the method, and the copy in TCRdb shows in-frame clones only, minus some. The sample contains a few million clones, 90% to 95% of which appear only once. Source material: naive CD8+ T cells from PBMCs. These receptors were taken from a man aged 18 to 30 in good health. Some clones in this sample may be carry-over from other donors' samples.

The chain links TRBV4-1 to TRBJ2-1; the D is unclear. With 4 bases removed from V and 0 bases from J, the gap between germline ends came to 10 bases. The germline V gene has CDR1 MGHRA and CDR2 YSYEKL. CDR3 length: 15 residues. The CDR3 sequence: CASSPLPSSYNEQFF. The CDR3 DNA reads as TGCGCCAGCAGCCCTCTTCCGAGCTCCTACAATGAGCAGTTCTTC.

This rearrangement joins TRBV2 to TRBJ2-5; 14 bases are a match to TRBD2. This CDR3 is 18 amino acids long. J gave up 5 bases and V 7 bases, and 15 bases lay outside the gene matches. Germline V gives CDR1 SNHLY, CDR2 FYNNEI. The CDR3 bases are TGTGCCAGCATGGTCCTGGGACTAGCGGGAGTAGGACGCGAGACCCAGTACTTC. It translates to CASMVLGLAGVGRETQYF. The full variable domain, in which reference TRBV2 and TRBJ2-5 provide the parts outside the CDR3, is EPEVTQTPSHQVTQMGQEVILRCVPISNHLYFYWYRQILGQKVEFLVSFYNNEISEKSEIFDDQFSVERPDGSNFTLKIRSTKLEDSAMYFCASMVLGLAGVGRETQYFGPGTRLLVL.

V usage is TRBV10-3 and J usage is TRBJ2-1, with 8 bases aligning to TRBD1. The V gene end was trimmed by 5 bases and the J gene end by 5 bases; junction bases not matched to a gene: 8. CDR3 length: 15 residues. CDR1 and CDR2 from the germline V gene are ENHRY and SYGVKD. CDR3 nucleotides: TGTGCCATCAGTCGCGTGGGACAGGAAGACAATGAGCAGTTCTTC. It specifies CAISRVGQEDNEQFF.

V is TRBV30 and J is TRBJ2-4; D may correspond to TRBD1 or TRBD2 (5 bases each). The CDR3 spans 13 residues. CDR1 and CDR2 from the germline V gene are GTSNPN and SVGIG (reference sequence). CDR3 coding DNA: TGTGGGGGCCTGGACTTTCCCAAAAACATTCAGTACTTC. Encoded protein: CGGLDFPKNIQYF.

Concerning this clone: Other DNA sequences from this sample encode an identical CDR3 as well. The chain's CDR3 is CASSLGRTYEQYF. The CDR3 bases are TGTGCCAGCAGTTTAGGACGGACCTACGAGCAGTACTTC. The chain combines TRBV27 with TRBJ2-7; D is ambiguous. Germline V gene lookup returns CDR1 MNHEY and CDR2 SMNVEV (reference sequence). The CDR3 is 13 amino acids. Trimming removed 2 bases from V and 2 bases from J, with 7 bases in between.

This chain connects TRBV30 to TRBJ2-7; possible D gene TRBD1, 5 bases. V lost 2 bases to trimming and J lost 3 bases, with 17 bases between them. The CDR3 runs 15 residues. Germline CDR1 is GTSNPN and CDR2 is SVGIG (reference sequence). CDR3 region: CAWSFGLGQGYEQYF. The CDR3 DNA reads as TGTGCCTGGAGTTTCGGGTTGGGTCAGGGCTACGAGCAGTACTTC.

Comment on this clone: The sample holds other DNA sequences that translate to the same CDR3. The rearrangement joins TRBV5-1 to TRBJ2-7; 7 positions agree with TRBD1. This CDR3 spans 13 amino acids. V was pared by 3 bases and J by 2 bases, with 2 bases of the junction left unmatched. CDR1 is SGHRS, CDR2 YFSETQ, per germline. This CDR3 reads CASSSGQTYEQYF. DNA of the CDR3: TGCGCCAGCAGCTCGGGACAGACCTACGAGCAGTACTTC.

The genes are TRBV7-9 and TRBJ2-1; 10 bases align to TRBD1. The V gene end was trimmed by 6 bases and the J gene end by 6 bases; junction bases not matched to a gene: 8. In germline, CDR1 is SEHNR, CDR2 FQNEAQ (reference sequence). This CDR3 is built from 15 residues. This CDR3 reads CASSSGTGEPNEQFF. In DNA, the CDR3 is TGTGCCAGCAGTTCCGGGACAGGGGAACCCAATGAGCAGTTCTTC.

On this clone: Other DNA sequences in this sample translate to the same CDR3. The chain is built from TRBV9 and TRBJ2-5; 11 bases agree with TRBD2. The CDR3 has 14 amino acids. CDR1 and CDR2 (germline): SGDLS, YYNGEE. The V gene end was trimmed by 3 bases and the J gene end by 5 bases; junction bases not matched to a gene: 3. DNA for the CDR3: TGTGCCAGCAGCGACGGACTAGCGGGTGAGACCCAGTACTTC. It translates to CASSDGLAGETQYF.

This chain links TRBV2 with TRBJ2-1, with TRBD2 identical over 7 bases. Germline trimming cut 4 bases from V and 0 bases from J; bases unmatched to any gene: 9. The CDR3 length is 17 residues. Germline V gives CDR1 SNHLY, CDR2 FYNNEI. CDR3 nucleotides: TGTGCCAGCAGTGGAGCTTCTAGCGGACCCTCCTACAATGAGCAGTTCTTC. This translates into CASSGASSGPSYNEQFF.

The gene calls are TRBV4-3 and TRBJ2-1, with D perhaps matching TRBD1 (6 bases). Trimming pared 4 bases from V and 0 bases from J, leaving 10 bases between. The CDR3 loop spans 15 amino acids. Germline CDR1 and CDR2: LGHNA and YSLEER. The CDR3 DNA is TGCGCCAGCAGCCGCAGCAGGGGCTCCTACAATGAGCAGTTCTTC. The encoded protein is CASSRSRGSYNEQFF.

The chain couples TRBV7-9 to TRBJ2-1; D uncertain. The CDR3 spans 13 residues. Looked up from germline, CDR1 is SEHNR and CDR2 is FQNEAQ (reference sequence). V was shortened by 3 bases and J by 7 bases, with 10 bases between the two germline ends. This chain's CDR3 is CASSFREANEQFF. CDR3 nucleotide sequence: TGTGCCAGCAGCTTTAGGGAAGCAAATGAGCAGTTCTTC.

The CDR3 DNA reads as TGTGCCAGCAGCGTACGGACCATGGGGCACGAGCAGTACTTC. Amino acids: CASSVRTMGHEQYF. The chain links TRBV28 to TRBJ2-7, with D maybe TRBD1 (5 bases). In germline, CDR1 is MDHEN, CDR2 SYDVKM. The CDR3 extends over 14 amino acids. V gave up 6 bases and J gave up 5 bases, with 17 bases separating them.